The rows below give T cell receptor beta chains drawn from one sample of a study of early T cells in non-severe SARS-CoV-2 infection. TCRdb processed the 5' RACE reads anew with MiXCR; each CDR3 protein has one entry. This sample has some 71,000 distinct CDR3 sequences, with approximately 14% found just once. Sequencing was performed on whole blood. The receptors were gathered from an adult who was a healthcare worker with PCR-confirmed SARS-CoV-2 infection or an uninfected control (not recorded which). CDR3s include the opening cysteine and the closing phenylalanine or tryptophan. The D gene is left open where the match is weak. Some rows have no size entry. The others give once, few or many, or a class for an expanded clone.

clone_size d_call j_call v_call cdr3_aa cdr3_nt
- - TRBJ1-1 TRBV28 CASTLTGQAEAFF TGTGCCAGCACCCTTACGGGTCAAGCTGAAGCTTTCTTT
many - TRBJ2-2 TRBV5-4 CASSSTGELFF TGTGCCAGCAGCTCCACCGGGGAGCTGTTTTTT
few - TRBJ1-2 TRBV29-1 CSVETNGYTF TGCAGCGTTGAGACAAATGGCTACACCTTC
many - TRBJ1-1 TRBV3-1 CASSQEMMNTEAFF TGTGCCAGCAGCCAAGAGATGATGAACACTGAAGCTTTCTTT
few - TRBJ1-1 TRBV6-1 CAGREANTEAFF TGTGCCGGCCGGGAGGCGAACACTGAAGCTTTCTTT
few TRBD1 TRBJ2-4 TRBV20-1 CSASGQGFSAKNIQYF TGCAGTGCTTCGGGACAGGGGTTCTCGGCCAAAAACATTCAGTACTTC
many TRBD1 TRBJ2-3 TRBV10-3 CAITLGDSSTDTQYF TGTGCCATCACCCTTGGGGACAGCAGCACAGATACGCAGTATTTT
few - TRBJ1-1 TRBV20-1 CSATQGRLTEAFF TGCAGTGCTACACAGGGTAGACTCACTGAAGCTTTCTTT
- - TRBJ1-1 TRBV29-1 CSVDKGPNTEAFF TGCAGCGTTGATAAGGGACCGAACACTGAAGCTTTCTTT
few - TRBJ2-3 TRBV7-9 CASSLGTQYF TGTGCCAGCAGCTTGGGTACGCAGTATTTT
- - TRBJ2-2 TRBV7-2 CASSYRGAVGTGELFF TGTGCCAGCAGCTACCGTGGGGCCGTTGGGACCGGGGAGCTGTTTTTT
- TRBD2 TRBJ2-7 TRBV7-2 CASSLAGLTYEQYF TGTGCCAGCAGCCTAGCGGGGCTGACCTACGAGCAGTACTTC
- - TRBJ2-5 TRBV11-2 CASSPRLEGETQYF TGTGCCAGCAGCCCCCGGTTGGAGGGGGAGACCCAGTACTTC
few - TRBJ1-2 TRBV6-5 CASSTTRQGTQRGYTF TGTGCCAGCAGTACCACCCGGCAGGGTACACAGCGCGGCTACACCTTC
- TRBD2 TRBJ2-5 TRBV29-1 CSVGTSGGQETQYF TGCAGCGTTGGGACTAGCGGGGGCCAAGAGACCCAGTACTTC
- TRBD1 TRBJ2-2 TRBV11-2 CASSLGQGNSGELFF TGTGCCAGCAGCTTGGGACAGGGGAATTCCGGGGAGCTGTTTTTT
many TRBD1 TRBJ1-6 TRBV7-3 CASSLQGGNSPLHF TGTGCCAGCAGCTTACAGGGGGGTAATTCACCCCTCCACTTT
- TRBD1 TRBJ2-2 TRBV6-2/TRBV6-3 CASSHLLDRATGELFF TGTGCCAGCAGTCACCTGTTAGACAGGGCCACCGGGGAGCTGTTTTTT
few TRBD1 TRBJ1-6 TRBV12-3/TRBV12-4 CASGGQGYSPLHF TGTGCCAGCGGGGGACAGGGCTATTCACCCCTCCACTTT
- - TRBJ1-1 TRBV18 CASSPPKDPTEAFF TGTGCCAGCTCACCACCAAAGGATCCGACTGAAGCTTTCTTT
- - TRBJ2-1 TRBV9 CASSVATEGIEQFF TGTGCCAGCAGCGTAGCTACGGAGGGGATTGAGCAGTTCTTC
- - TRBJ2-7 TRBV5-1 CASSLRGPSSYEQYF TGCGCCAGCAGCTTGAGAGGGCCCTCCTCCTACGAGCAGTACTTC
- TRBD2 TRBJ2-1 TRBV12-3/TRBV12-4 CASSLGLVGYNEQFF TGTGCCAGCAGCCTGGGACTAGTTGGGTACAATGAGCAGTTCTTC